The rows below give T cell receptor beta chains drawn from one sample of a study of spatial heterogeneity in lung cancer. TCRdb re-analysed the 5' RACE reads in MiXCR, keeping a single row per CDR3 protein. Here the sample spans 95,000 to 130,000 distinct CDR3 sequences, roughly an eighth being singletons. Here the sequenced sample was PBMCs, taken at follow-up. Receptor source: a male donor with early-stage non-small cell lung cancer. Both conserved end residues are trimmed from each CDR3. Each record gives: J gene, D gene, V gene, CDR3 protein. D genes are given only for firm matches.

TRBJ1-6 NA TRBV5-1 ASSLEPENSPLH
TRBJ1-1 NA TRBV28 ASSRRFVGAEAF
TRBJ1-6 NA TRBV18 ASSPDYSYNSPLH
TRBJ2-3 NA TRBV5-1 ASSFSWGHGDTQY
TRBJ1-2 NA TRBV4-2 ASSQEAGANYGYT
TRBJ2-7 NA TRBV7-3 ASSLGQGEGEQY
TRBJ1-1 NA TRBV12-3/TRBV12-4 ASSRGSISEAF
TRBJ1-5 NA TRBV20-1 SARDMQANQPQH
TRBJ1-2 NA TRBV29-1 SVAEENRYGYT
TRBJ2-3 NA TRBV7-2 ASSLAGRYSDTQY
TRBJ2-3 NA TRBV14 ASSQVRGTDTQY
TRBJ2-1 NA TRBV7-2 ASSFGQTIYNEQF
TRBJ1-2 NA TRBV5-5 ASSRDQASNYGYT
TRBJ2-2 NA TRBV7-2 ASTLYFTTGELF
TRBJ2-2 NA TRBV12-3/TRBV12-4 ASSLEGELF
TRBJ2-1 TRBD1 TRBV20-1 SLVGTGVRSEQF
TRBJ2-2 NA TRBV29-1 SVEARQAGGELF
TRBJ2-7 NA TRBV28 ASSLSASHEQY
TRBJ2-7 NA TRBV4-1 ASSHGGMGEQY
TRBJ2-7 NA TRBV28 ASILGRVGEQY
TRBJ2-1 NA TRBV20-1 SAREADYSYNEQF
TRBJ2-7 TRBD1 TRBV5-1 ASSFTGGSYEQY
TRBJ1-5 NA TRBV5-4 ASSFDPGGNQPQH
TRBJ2-1 TRBD2 TRBV10-3 AISEIAGFNEQF
TRBJ2-2 TRBD1 TRBV7-3 ASSFDRGYGELF
TRBJ2-7 NA TRBV20-1 SATRDHPYEQY
TRBJ2-7 NA TRBV11-3 ASSLDDSSYEQY
TRBJ2-5 NA TRBV7-2 ASSPRLRELGETQY
TRBJ1-5 NA TRBV12-3/TRBV12-4 ASSLVRGENQPQH
TRBJ1-2 NA TRBV24-1 ATSDPTSPRLGYT
TRBJ1-2 NA TRBV18 ASSHTQGRGRGTEYGYT
TRBJ2-2 NA TRBV15 ATRGANTGELF
TRBJ2-1 NA TRBV4-1 ASSQDPKGTFGHFEQF
TRBJ1-1 NA TRBV13 ASSRHGGGVPNTEAF
TRBJ2-1 TRBD1 TRBV3-1 ASSLRAPSRTGFNEQF
TRBJ1-3 TRBD1 TRBV6-1 ASSAGQTVSGNTIY
TRBJ1-1 NA TRBV12-3/TRBV12-4 ASSPKQGLNTEAF
TRBJ1-2 TRBD1 TRBV20-1 SASDRGLGYT
TRBJ2-7 NA TRBV20-1 SARAGSGPYEQY
TRBJ2-5 NA TRBV9 ASSVDGGIETQY